This T cell receptor (beta chain) originates from a study of T cell responses to AZD1222 COVID-19 vaccine (dated by TCRdb to the early 2020s). Background on the whole study: A total of just over 230 trial participants underwent TCR sequencing, of whom some 210 received two doses of AZD1222 and around 25 received two doses of the MenACWY control vaccine. Trial participants were enrolled by age into 18-55, 56-69 and 70-plus year subgroups, with about 150, 28 and 57 TCR-sequenced participants respectively. Results the study describes overall, beyond this receptor: The whole spike protein was spanned by vaccine-associated CD4 TCRs, and dominant responses were seen in regions 160-218 and 743-854. No day 14 peak-response samples were available, so repertoires were characterized only after the peak T cell response. In the small 56-69-year group, the increase in depth fell short of significance, most likely because of low power. Conclusions about previously exposed vaccinees are limited because only six or seven AZD1222 recipients were SARS-CoV-2 seropositive at baseline. After two AZD1222 doses, spike-specific TCR breadth and depth were significantly higher than at day 0 and than in MenACWY recipients. Participants were mostly white British, with more females than males. The authors suggested clonal diversity may have been underestimated. Reportedly, almost half of the unique spike-specific TCRs recognized epitopes lying outside the regions that are mutated in the B.1.351 and B.1.1.7 variants.

To note about this clone: There is no known antigen for this receptor. Per-base qualities were not stored, and no clone one base away is much larger.

This sample's time point label indicates: about 28 days (+/-7) after the second vaccine dose. AZD1222 recipients with second doses at about 4 weeks or about 12 weeks were pooled, because spike-specific TCR depth and breadth did not differ between schedules. Vaccinee samples came from UK trials COV001 and COV002, including a single-blind randomized controlled phase 2/3 trial of AZD1222 (ChAdOx1 nCoV-19) in healthy adults. For TCRbeta chain sequencing, PBMC samples were collected from trial participants at day 0 and at day 28 after the second dose. From its cysteine to its phenylalanine, the CDR3 spans 13 amino acids. The read is trimmed to its CDR3 DNA, 39 bases read in frame from base 1. The junction shows trimming of 5 bases on V and 0 bases on J, plus 7 bases between the germline ends. CDR1 and CDR2 (MNHEY, SMNVEV) derive from the germline V gene (reference sequence). The CDR3 regions of human TCRbeta chains were analyzed by immunosequencing. The authors' pipeline ran thus. TCRs in the repertoires were matched against a reference library of SARS-CoV-2-specific TCRs that had been generated with the MIRA antigen-specificity platform. Breadth meant the fraction of unique TCRs that were SARS-CoV-2-associated, whereas depth meant the fraction of total T cells that were SARS-CoV-2-associated. Using the MIRA data, each spike-specific TCR was mapped to the spike region that the TCR reacts to and placed in a CD4 or CD8 class. Log10-transformed breadth and depth values were compared by one-way ANOVA with Sidak's multiple comparisons tests. TCRdb limited this immuneACCESS table to in-frame rearrangements with V and J called. A share of clones is missing; checked studies link under half to unresolved V genes, and the rest is unexplained. V and J calls and clone size follow that table, whereas D and trimming were derived from the DNA. The sample has over 65,000 clones on record, about nine tenths of them singletons. In total, the top ten clones hold 6.9% of the sample.

The source was peripheral blood, collected 28 days after the second AZD1222 dose. The origin of this receptor is an adult who received the AZD1222 COVID-19 vaccine. Here the chain combines TRBV27 and TRBJ1-1; no D segment can be confidently identified. The DNA is as follows: TGTGCCAGCAGTACTTCAGTGAACACTGAAGCTTTCTTT. Translated, it reads CASSTSVNTEAFF.